This T cell receptor (beta chain) was sequenced for a study of patients and donors after allogeneic stem cell transplantation. A single record per CDR3 protein comes from TCRdb applying MiXCR to the RT-PCR reads. The table lists about 960,000 distinct CDR3 sequences, about a sixth of them singletons. V gave up 4 bases and J gave up 2 bases, with 10 bases separating them. This CDR3 is 14 amino acids long. Germline V lookup: CDR1 ENHRY, CDR2 SYGVKD. This clonotype was seen repeatedly, ten times or more. This clonotype was obtained from a human donor who was either an allogeneic HSCT recipient or a stem cell or donor lymphocyte infusion donor (not recorded which). It is not recorded whose cells these are; they may come from a transplant donor. This chain links TRBV10-3 with TRBJ2-3; D uncertain. The sequenced material came from blood, either unsorted or a sorted T cell fraction (not recorded which). CDR3 region: CAISVTIPTDTQYF. CDR3 in DNA: TGTGCCATCAGTGTTACAATCCCCACAGATACGCAGTATTTT.